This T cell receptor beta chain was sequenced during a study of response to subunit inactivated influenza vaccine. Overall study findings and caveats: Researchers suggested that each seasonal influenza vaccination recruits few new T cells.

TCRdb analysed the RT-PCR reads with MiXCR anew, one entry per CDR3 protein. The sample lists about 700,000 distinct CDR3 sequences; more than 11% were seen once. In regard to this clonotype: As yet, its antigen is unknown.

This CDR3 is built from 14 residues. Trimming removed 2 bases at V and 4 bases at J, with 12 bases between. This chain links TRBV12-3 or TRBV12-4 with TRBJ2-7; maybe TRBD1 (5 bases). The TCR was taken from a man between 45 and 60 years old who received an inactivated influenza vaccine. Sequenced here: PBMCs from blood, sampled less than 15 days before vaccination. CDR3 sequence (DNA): TGTGCCAGCAGTTTATCCCCACGACAGTACGAGCAGTACTTC. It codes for CASSLSPRQYEQYF.